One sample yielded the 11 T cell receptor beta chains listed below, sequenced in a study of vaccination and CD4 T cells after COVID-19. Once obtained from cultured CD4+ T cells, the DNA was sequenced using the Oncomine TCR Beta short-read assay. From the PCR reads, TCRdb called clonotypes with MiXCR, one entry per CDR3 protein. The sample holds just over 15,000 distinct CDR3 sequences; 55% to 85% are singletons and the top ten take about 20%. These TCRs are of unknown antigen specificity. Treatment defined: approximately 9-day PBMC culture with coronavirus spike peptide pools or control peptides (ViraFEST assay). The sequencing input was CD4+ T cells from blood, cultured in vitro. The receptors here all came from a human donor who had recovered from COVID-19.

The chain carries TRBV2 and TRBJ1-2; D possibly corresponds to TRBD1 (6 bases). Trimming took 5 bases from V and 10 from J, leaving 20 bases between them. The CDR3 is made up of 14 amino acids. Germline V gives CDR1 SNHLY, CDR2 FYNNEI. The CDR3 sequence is CASSPRKADRYYTF. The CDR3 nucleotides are TGTGCCAGCAGTCCAAGAAAGGCGGACAGATACTACACCTTC.

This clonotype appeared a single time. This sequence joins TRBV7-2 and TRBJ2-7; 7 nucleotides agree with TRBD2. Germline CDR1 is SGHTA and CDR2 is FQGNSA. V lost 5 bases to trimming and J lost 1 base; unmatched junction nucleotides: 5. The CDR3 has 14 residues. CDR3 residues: CASSGGTTSYEQYF. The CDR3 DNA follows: TGTGCCAGCAGCGGAGGGACTACTTCCTACGAGCAGTACTTC.

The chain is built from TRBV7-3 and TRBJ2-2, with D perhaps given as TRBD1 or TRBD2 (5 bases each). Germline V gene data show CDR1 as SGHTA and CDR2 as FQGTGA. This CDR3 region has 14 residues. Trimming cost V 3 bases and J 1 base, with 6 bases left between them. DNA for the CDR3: TGTGCCAGCAGCTTTGGGGGGAACACCGGGGAGCTGTTTTTT. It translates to CASSFGGNTGELFF.

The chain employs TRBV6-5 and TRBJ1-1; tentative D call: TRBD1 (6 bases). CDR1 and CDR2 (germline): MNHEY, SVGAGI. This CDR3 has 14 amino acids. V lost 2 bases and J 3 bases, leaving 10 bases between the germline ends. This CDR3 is CASSYRGGDTEAFF. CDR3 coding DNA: TGTGCCAGCAGTTACAGGGGGGGGGACACTGAAGCTTTCTTT.

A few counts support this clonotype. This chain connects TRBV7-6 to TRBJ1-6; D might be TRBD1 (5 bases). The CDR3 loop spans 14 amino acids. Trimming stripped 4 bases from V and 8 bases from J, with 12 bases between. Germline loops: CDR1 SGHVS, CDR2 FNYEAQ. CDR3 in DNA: TGTGCCAGCAGCTCACGGGACGGGGATTCACCCCTCCACTTT. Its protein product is CASSSRDGDSPLHF.

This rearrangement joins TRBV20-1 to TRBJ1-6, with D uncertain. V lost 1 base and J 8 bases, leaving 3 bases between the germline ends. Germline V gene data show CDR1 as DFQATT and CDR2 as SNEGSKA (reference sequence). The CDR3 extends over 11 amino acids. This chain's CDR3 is CSARADSPLHF. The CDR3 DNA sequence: TGCAGTGCTAGAGCCGATTCACCCCTCCACTTT.

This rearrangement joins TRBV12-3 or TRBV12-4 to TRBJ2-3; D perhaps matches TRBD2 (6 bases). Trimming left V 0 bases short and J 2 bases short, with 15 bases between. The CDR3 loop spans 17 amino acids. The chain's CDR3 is CASSLAHVAVNTDTQYF. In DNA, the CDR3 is TGTGCCAGCAGTTTAGCGCACGTAGCGGTAAACACAGATACGCAGTATTTT.

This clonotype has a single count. CDR3 DNA: TGTGCCAGCAGTCACAGGGTTTTGAGGTACAATGAGCAGTTCTTC. Its translation: CASSHRVLRYNEQFF. This sequence joins TRBV2 and TRBJ2-1; maybe TRBD1 (6 bases). Trimming removed 5 bases from V and 4 bases from J, with 15 bases in between. CDR1 SNHLY and CDR2 FYNNEI come from the germline V gene. This CDR3 has 15 residues.

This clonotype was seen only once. This CDR3 is CASSQAGTGVYEQYF. The CDR3 DNA reads as TGTGCCAGCAGCCAAGCCGGGACAGGAGTCTACGAGCAGTACTTC. The chain is built from TRBV7-8 and TRBJ2-7; TRBD1 aligns across 8 bases. The J segment lost 3 bases and the V segment lost 5 bases, leaving 9 bases of the junction unmatched. CDR1 is SGHVS and CDR2 is FQNEAQ in the germline V gene. There are 15 residues in the CDR3.

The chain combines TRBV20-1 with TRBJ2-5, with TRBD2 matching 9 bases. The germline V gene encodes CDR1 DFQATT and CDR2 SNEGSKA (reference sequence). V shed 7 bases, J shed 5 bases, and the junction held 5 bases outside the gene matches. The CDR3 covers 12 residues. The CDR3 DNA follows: TGCAGTGTGGACAGCGGGAGGGAGACCCAGTACTTC. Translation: CSVDSGRETQYF.

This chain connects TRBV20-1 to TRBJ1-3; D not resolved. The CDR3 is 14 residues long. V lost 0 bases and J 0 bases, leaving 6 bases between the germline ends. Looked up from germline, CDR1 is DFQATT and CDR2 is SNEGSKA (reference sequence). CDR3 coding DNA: TGCAGTGCTAGAGACCGGAGCTCTGGAAACACCATATATTTT. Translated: CSARDRSSGNTIYF.